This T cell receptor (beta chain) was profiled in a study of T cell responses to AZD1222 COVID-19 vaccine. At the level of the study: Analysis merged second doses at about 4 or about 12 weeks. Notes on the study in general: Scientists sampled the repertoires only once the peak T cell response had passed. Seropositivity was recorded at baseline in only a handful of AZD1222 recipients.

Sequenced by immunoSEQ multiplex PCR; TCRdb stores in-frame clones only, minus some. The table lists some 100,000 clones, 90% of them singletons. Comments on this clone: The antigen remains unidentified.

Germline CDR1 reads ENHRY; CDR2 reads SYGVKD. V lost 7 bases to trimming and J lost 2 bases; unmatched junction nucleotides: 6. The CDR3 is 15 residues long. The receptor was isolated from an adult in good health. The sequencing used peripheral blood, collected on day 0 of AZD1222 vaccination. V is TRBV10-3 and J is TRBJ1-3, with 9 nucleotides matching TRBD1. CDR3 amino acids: CAITLGQGPGNTIYF. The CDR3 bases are TGTGCCATCACCTTGGGACAGGGCCCTGGAAACACCATATATTTT.